These 28 T cell receptor beta chains came from one sample sequenced in a study of prognosis after radiotherapy for stage I lung cancer. Amplicons of TCR beta CDR3 were generated from genomic DNA by two-round multiplex PCR. Initially, in first-round PCR, primers specific to each TRBV and TRBJ gene were used. Via MiXCR, TCRdb re-called the multiplex PCR reads, giving one row per CDR3 protein. The sample includes roughly 30,000 distinct CDR3 sequences, around 34% of them seen just once. The source material was PBMCs, sampled before or after stereotactic body radiation therapy (not recorded which). These receptors were obtained from a donor aged 50 or older with non-small cell lung cancer.

There are many counts of this clonotype. The chain employs TRBV5-1 and TRBJ2-2, with D unclear. The CDR3 has 15 amino acids. Germline-derived CDR1 and CDR2 are SGHRS and YFSETQ. V was trimmed by 0 bases and J by 0 bases, leaving 6 bases between them. CDR3 sequence (DNA): TGCGCCAGCAGCTTGGGAACAGCGAACACCGGGGAGCTGTTTTTT. Its translation is CASSLGTANTGELFF.

The chain has TRBV5-4 and TRBJ1-1; D is unclear. The CDR3 consists of 17 residues. V lost 5 bases and J 5 bases, leaving 25 bases between the germline ends. Looked up from germline, CDR1 is SGHNT and CDR2 is YYREEE (reference sequence). In DNA form, the CDR3 reads TGTGCCAGCAGACAAGGAGCAAATTCCCCCCTTGGGACTGAAGCTTTCTTT. Translated, it gives CASRQGANSPLGTEAFF.

This clonotype was picked up a small number of times. One base separates it from a far larger clone, so it is likely a read error. The chain carries TRBV6-6 and TRBJ2-2; 8 nucleotides match TRBD1. CDR3 length: 15 residues. Germline values: CDR1 MNHNY, CDR2 SVGAGI (reference sequence). The CDR3 DNA reads as TGTGCCAGCAGGAGTAACAGGGGGGACACCGGGGGGCTGTTTTTT. Translating gives CASRSNRGDTGGLFF.

This clonotype was detected ten times or more. The genes are TRBV6-4 and TRBJ1-5, with TRBD1 matching over 8 bases. The CDR3 is 17 residues long. Germline values: CDR1 MRHNA, CDR2 SNTAGT. Trimming removed 0 bases from V and 7 bases from J; junction bases left unmatched: 11. The CDR3 DNA reads TGTGCCAGCAGTGACTCAAACAGGGGGACTGCATGGCAGCCCCAGCATTTT. The encoded protein is CASSDSNRGTAWQPQHF.

About this clonotype: This likely stems from a read error, as it lies one base from a far larger clone. This chain links TRBV6-2 or TRBV6-3 with TRBJ1-4, with a tentative D call TRBD1 (5 bases). Germline V gene data show CDR1 as MNHEY and CDR2 as SVGEGT. The CDR3 runs to 16 residues. CDR3 sequence reads: CASSLKPGGGNEKLLF. CDR3 nucleotides: TGTGCCAGCAGTCTCAAACCGGGGGGGGGGAATGAAAAACTGCTTTTT.

This clonotype has at least ten counts. The J gene is TRBJ2-3, the V gene TRBV4-1; D is ambiguous. CDR3 length: 18 residues. Trimming shortened V by 5 bases and J by 1 base, and 22 bases separated the two germline ends. CDR1 and CDR2 (germline): MGHRA, YSYEKL. Here the CDR3 reads CASSYDSSATSRTDTQYF. The CDR3 nucleotides are TGCGCCAGCAGCTACGATAGTTCGGCGACTTCACGCACAGATACGCAGTATTTT.

The V and J genes are TRBV27 and TRBJ2-5, with D possibly being TRBD1 (7 bases). The germline V gene has CDR1 MNHEY and CDR2 SMNVEV (reference sequence). There are 16 residues in the CDR3. Trimming cost V 4 bases and J 5 bases, with 20 bases left between them. The chain's CDR3 is CASSSAAGQPRETQYF. The CDR3 DNA reads TGTGCCAGCAGTTCCGCCGCGGGACAGCCGAGGGAGACCCAGTACTTC.

This clonotype was seen ten or more times. The chain is built from TRBV11-2 and TRBJ2-1; unclear D gene. The CDR3 extends over 13 amino acids. V was pared by 2 bases and J by 8 bases, with 10 bases between. Germline V gene sequence: CDR1 SGHAT, CDR2 FQNNGV. The CDR3 is CASSLSLSDEQFF. Here the CDR3 DNA reads TGTGCCAGCAGCTTATCACTATCGGATGAGCAGTTCTTC.

The table lists this clonotype with a few counts. This probably arose from a read error, given a far larger clone one base away. This chain links TRBV6-9 with TRBJ2-1; possibly TRBD2 for D (5 bases). Germline values: CDR1 MNHGY, CDR2 SVAAGI. The CDR3 extends over 15 amino acids. V shed 3 bases and J shed 9 bases, with 18 bases lying between them. The CDR3, as DNA: TGTGCCAGCAGTTACGAAGCGGTAGGGCCTGCTGAGCAGTTCTTC. It is translated as CASSYEAVGPAEQFF.

This clonotype was found many times. The chain combines TRBV10-2 with TRBJ1-2; D remains unclear. Germline V gives CDR1 WSHSY, CDR2 SAAADI. There are 11 residues in the CDR3. The germline V and J ends were trimmed by 5 bases and 8 bases, with 9 bases remaining between them. The CDR3 here is CASSPLRGYTF. The CDR3 nucleotides read TGCGCCAGCAGTCCCCTTCGAGGCTACACCTTC.

The chain carries TRBV20-1 and TRBJ2-1; D is unresolved. This CDR3 region has 16 residues. V was shortened by 4 bases and J by 3 bases, with 19 bases between the two germline ends. CDR1 and CDR2 (germline): DFQATT, SNEGSKA (reference sequence). The CDR3 sequence: CSATEQLWRNYNEQFF. The CDR3 region has the DNA TGCAGTGCTACAGAACAGCTATGGCGGAACTACAATGAGCAGTTCTTC.

A remark on this clonotype: An end of the junction differs from the germline gene, which may be a read error. The chain uses TRBV12-3 or TRBV12-4 and TRBJ1-1; tentatively, D is TRBD1 (5 bases). This CDR3 is built from 14 residues. This chain's CDR3 is CANSPRQMKTEAFF. The CDR3 region has the DNA TGTGCCAACAGTCCTCGACAGATGAAAACTGAAGCTTTCTTT.

In its sample, this clonotype was seen many times. This sequence joins TRBV30 and TRBJ1-2; 9 bases align to TRBD1. Germline values: CDR1 GTSNPN, CDR2 SVGIG (reference sequence). The CDR3 consists of 14 residues. With 2 bases clipped from V and 4 bases from J, the junction kept 5 bases outside the gene matches. Here the CDR3 reads CAWSTGGDGYGYTF. The CDR3 nucleotides read TGTGCCTGGAGTACAGGGGGCGATGGCTATGGCTACACCTTC.

The sample holds many counts of this clonotype. V usage is TRBV30 and J usage is TRBJ1-6; maybe TRBD1 (5 bases). CDR1 and CDR2 from the germline V gene are GTSNPN and SVGIG (reference sequence). The CDR3 runs 16 residues. V dropped 0 bases and J dropped 7 bases, with 16 bases sitting between them. The chain's CDR3 is CAWSVSGTRGNSPLHF. DNA of the CDR3: TGTGCCTGGAGTGTCTCCGGCACCCGGGGGAATTCACCCCTCCACTTT.

In its sample, this clonotype was seen once. This rearrangement joins TRBV6-1 to TRBJ1-2, with no clear D. The CDR3 is 14 residues long. Trimming removed 5 bases from V and 4 bases from J, with 14 bases in between. Germline V gives CDR1 MNHNS, CDR2 SASEGT. CDR3 in amino acids: CASSRRILSYGYTF. CDR3 bases: TGTGCCAGCAGTAGACGGATCCTTAGCTATGGCTACACCTTC.

The V call is TRBV28, the J call TRBJ1-2; D is uncertain. V was pared by 5 bases and J by 2 bases, with 9 bases between. This CDR3 contains 13 residues. CDR1 is MDHEN and CDR2 is SYDVKM in the germline V gene. For the CDR3, the DNA is TGTGCCAGCAGTCCTCCGCGGAACTATGGCTACACCTTC. Protein product: CASSPPRNYGYTF.

This clonotype was seen repeatedly, ten times or more. The V call is TRBV19, the J call TRBJ1-4; 7 nucleotides match TRBD1. The J segment lost 6 bases and the V segment lost 5 bases, leaving 6 bases of the junction unmatched. The CDR3 contains 14 residues. Germline lookup yields CDR1 LNHDA and CDR2 SQIVND (reference sequence). The CDR3 nucleotides read TGTGCCAGTAGTGGACAGGTTTTGCATGAAAAACTGTTTTTT. As protein: CASSGQVLHEKLFF.

This clonotype was detected many times. The chain has TRBV6-1 and TRBJ2-1, with D maybe TRBD2 (5 bases). The CDR3 consists of 16 residues. The germline V gene has CDR1 MNHNS and CDR2 SASEGT. Trimming removed 0 bases at V and 1 base at J, with 10 bases between. The CDR3 bases are TGTGCCAGCAGTGAAGCACTGAGGGTTTCCTACAATGAGCAGTTCTTC. This translates into CASSEALRVSYNEQFF.

This clonotype was seen ten or more times. This chain uses TRBV2 with TRBJ2-3; perhaps D is TRBD1 or TRBD2 (5 bases each). The length of the CDR3 is 14 residues. Germline-derived CDR1 and CDR2 are SNHLY and FYNNEI. The germline V and J ends were trimmed by 6 bases and 4 bases, with 14 bases remaining between them. In DNA, the CDR3 is TGTGCCAGCAGCGAGGGGTTTAGTTCAGATACGCAGTATTTT. It translates to CASSEGFSSDTQYF.

This clonotype was detected many times. The chain recombines TRBV5-1 with TRBJ2-1; D possibly corresponds to TRBD2 (5 bases). Per the germline V gene, CDR1 is SGHRS and CDR2 is YFSETQ. Trimming left V 0 bases short and J 0 bases short, with 10 bases between. The CDR3 is made up of 16 amino acids. DNA for the CDR3: TGCGCCAGCAGCTTGGCCGGGATTACCTCCTACAATGAGCAGTTCTTC. It codes for CASSLAGITSYNEQFF.

This clonotype was observed at least ten times. The rearrangement joins TRBV20-1 to TRBJ2-7; D is perhaps TRBD1 (5 bases). Germline CDR1 is DFQATT and CDR2 is SNEGSKA (reference sequence). This CDR3 has 14 amino acids. V was cut by 8 bases and J by 2 bases, with 19 bases left in between. CDR3 in amino acids: CSPNQAAGPYEQYF. As DNA, the CDR3 is TGCAGTCCAAACCAGGCGGCAGGGCCCTACGAGCAGTACTTC.

This clonotype has at least ten counts. The V and J genes are TRBV5-1 and TRBJ1-5; TRBD1 agrees at 7 bases. V lost 2 bases to trimming and J lost 6 bases; unmatched junction nucleotides: 8. Germline CDR1 and CDR2: SGHRS and YFSETQ. This CDR3 region has 15 residues. The CDR3 coding sequence is TGCGCCAGCAGCTTCACAACAGGGGAGGGTCAGCCCCAGCATTTT. Its translation is CASSFTTGEGQPQHF. The whole variable domain, remainder taken from reference TRBV5-1 and TRBJ1-5, is KAGVTQTPRYLIKTRGQQVTLSCSPISGHRSVSWYQQTPGQGLQFLFEYFSETQRNKGNFPGRFSGRQFSNSRSEMNVSTLELGDSALYLCASSFTTGEGQPQHFGDGTRLSIL.

This clonotype has more than one count but fewer than ten. A much larger clone lies a single base off, so this may be a read error. J is TRBJ2-7 and V is TRBV19, with D perhaps given as TRBD1 or TRBD2 (5 bases each). Germline V gene sequence: CDR1 LNHDA, CDR2 SQIVND (reference sequence). Between the trimmed V and J ends, which lost 8 bases and 0 bases, there was a span of 11 bases. The CDR3 spans 13 residues. The CDR3 bases are TGTGCCAGTGGGTGGGGGTGCTCCTACGAGCAGTACTTC. As protein: CASGWGCSYEQYF.

This clonotype was seen ten or more times. The V and J genes are TRBV20-1 and TRBJ1-2, with D uncertain. Looked up from germline, CDR1 is DFQATT and CDR2 is SNEGSKA (reference sequence). The germline V and J ends were trimmed by 3 bases and 2 bases, with 10 bases remaining between them. The CDR3 runs 13 residues. In nucleotides, the CDR3 is TGCAGTGCTAGTCGTACAAGAAACTATGGCTACACCTTC. Translation gives CSASRTRNYGYTF.

As regards this clonotype: A much larger clonotype is one base distant, so this may be a read error. V usage is TRBV20-1 and J usage is TRBJ2-1, with 8 nucleotides matching TRBD1. Germline-derived CDR1 and CDR2 are DFQATT and SNEGSKA (reference sequence). The trim removed 5 bases at V and 11 bases at J, leaving 14 bases unmatched. The CDR3 runs 14 residues. The CDR3 sequence is CSAGTWTGLRQQFF. The CDR3 bases are TGCAGTGCTGGAACCTGGACAGGGCTGCGTCAGCAGTTCTTC.

In its sample, this clonotype was seen many times. The V gene is TRBV7-9, the J gene TRBJ2-2; 8 bases fit TRBD2. V was pared by 4 bases and J by 2 bases, with 15 bases of the junction left unmatched. The CDR3 has 19 residues. Germline V gene lookup returns CDR1 SEHNR and CDR2 FQNEAQ (reference sequence). CDR3 coding DNA: TGTGCCAGCAGCTCACCCGGGGGGGTCAGCGGGGTTAACACCGGGGAGCTGTTTTTT. Protein sequence: CASSSPGGVSGVNTGELFF. The full variable domain, rest sourced from reference TRBV7-9 and TRBJ2-2, is DTGVSQNPRHKITKRGQNVTFRCDPISEHNRLYWYRQTLGQGPEFLTYFQNEAQLEKSRLLSDRFSAERPKGSFSTLEIQRTEQGDSAMYLCASSSPGGVSGVNTGELFFGEGSRLTVL.

As for this clonotype: A much larger clone sits a single nucleotide away, making a read error possible. The rearrangement links TRBV6-2 or TRBV6-3 to TRBJ1-5, with no clear D. V was trimmed by 0 bases and J by 3 bases, leaving 9 bases between them. The germline V gene has CDR1 MNHEY and CDR2 SVGEGT. This CDR3 contains 15 residues. The CDR3 nucleotides read TGTGCCAGCAGTTACTCGCGAGATTACAATCAGCCCCAGCATTTT. Translated: CASSYSRDYNQPQHF.

This clonotype was counted many times. This chain joins TRBV5-8 and TRBJ2-3, with D perhaps TRBD1 or TRBD2 (5 bases each). Trimming stripped 2 bases from V and 1 base from J, with 11 bases between. There are 15 residues in the CDR3. Germline CDR1 is SGHTS and CDR2 is YDEGEE. CDR3 loop: CASSFKGPGTDTQYF. The CDR3 DNA follows: TGTGCCAGCAGCTTTAAGGGACCCGGCACAGATACGCAGTATTTT.